This TCR beta chain was sequenced for a study of cytomegalovirus exposure and HLA in healthy donors. Study observations and caveats: Specificity of a few CMV-associated chains for CMV antigens was verified in vitro.

Concerning this clone: No antigen is known for it.

PCR used 60 Vbeta primers and 13 Jbeta primers. Assay used: immunoSEQ multiplex PCR; TCRdb lists only in-frame clones, some missing. This table has over 100,000 clones, around 69% appearing once. CDR3 size: 14 residues. The V and J ends lost 1 base and 4 bases respectively, with 10 bases between them. Germline assignment: CDR1 SGHVS and CDR2 FQNEAQ. The sequencing sample was made of PBMCs. The sequence was collected from a middle-aged woman in good health and CMV-seropositive. This chain uses TRBV7-8 with TRBJ1-1; D gene uncertain. Here the CDR3 DNA reads TGTGCCAGCAGCTTAGTAGGCACTAGCACTGAAGCTTTCTTT. Encoded protein: CASSLVGTSTEAFF.